This T cell receptor beta chain was recorded in a study of OX40 agonist ivuxolimab in advanced cancers. Overall study: Patients undergoing dose escalation presented with hepatocellular carcinoma, melanoma, renal cell or head and neck cancer.

Measured with immunoSEQ multiplex PCR; TCRdb has only the in-frame clones, and not every one. The sample lists about 64,000 clones; 87% were seen once. Trimming pared 5 bases from V and 2 bases from J, leaving 12 bases between. CDR1 and CDR2 (germline): SGHAT, FQNNGV. The CDR3 sequence is 15 residues long. Regarding this clone: Its specificity is not known.

Study results and caveats: Doses of 0.1 to 3.0 mg/kg were accompanied by clonal expansion of CD4+ and CD8+ blood T cells by week 6.

The source of this sequence is an adult with an advanced solid tumor such as melanoma, head and neck, liver or kidney cancer. The chain links TRBV11-2 to TRBJ2-2; D gene uncertain. The sequenced sample was CD4+ or CD8+ T cells sorted from blood, obtained in a trial of the OX40 agonist ivuxolimab. CDR3 in amino acids: CASSRLGSNTGELFF. The CDR3 DNA sequence: TGTGCCAGCAGCCGGTTGGGTTCAAACACCGGGGAGCTGTTTTTT.